Shown below are 8 T cell receptor beta chains from a single sample sequenced in a study of blood T cell repertoires in COVID-19. Some clones are missing from TCRdb's copy, which holds only in-frame ones; the method was immunoSEQ multiplex PCR. This sample has roughly 240,000 clones, with around four fifths found just once. Sample: peripheral blood. The origin of the receptors is a man aged 55 to 70 who had recovered from COVID-19.

This chain joins TRBV5-1 and TRBJ2-7; 9 bases are shared with TRBD1. The junction had 7 bases not matched to a gene; V was cut back by 2 bases and J by 4 bases. Germline V gene lookup returns CDR1 SGHRS and CDR2 YFSETQ. The CDR3 runs to 15 residues. CDR3: CASSFGRDRDYEQYF. CDR3 bases: TGCGCCAGCAGCTTTGGCCGGGACAGGGATTACGAGCAGTACTTC.

The chain carries TRBV19 and TRBJ1-5; tentative D call: TRBD1 (6 bases). Germline V lookup: CDR1 LNHDA, CDR2 SQIVND (reference sequence). The CDR3 runs 14 residues. The germline V and J ends were trimmed by 4 bases and 2 bases, with 9 bases remaining between them. In DNA form, the CDR3 reads TGTGCCAGTAGTACGGACAGTGGCAATCAGCCCCAGCATTTT. Amino acid sequence: CASSTDSGNQPQHF.

This clone was recorded once. The rearrangement joins TRBV5-1 to TRBJ2-3; 10 bases are shared with TRBD1. There are 16 residues in the CDR3. Germline V CDR1 and CDR2: SGHRS, YFSETQ. V gave up 0 bases and J gave up 5 bases; unmatched junction bases: 6. The chain's CDR3 is CASSLGDRGRRDTQYF. In DNA, the CDR3 is TGCGCCAGCAGCTTGGGAGACAGGGGGCGCAGAGATACGCAGTATTTT.

CDR3: CASSLGLGRSYNEQFF. CDR3 nucleotides: TGCGCCAGCAGCTTGGGTCTAGGTCGGTCCTACAATGAGCAGTTCTTC. The J gene is TRBJ2-1, the V gene TRBV5-1; D unclear. The CDR3 length is 16 residues. CDR1 SGHRS and CDR2 YFSETQ come from the germline V gene. Trimming shortened V by 0 bases and J by 1 base, and 11 bases separated the two germline ends.

The chain is built from TRBV6-1 and TRBJ2-7; 9 nucleotides match TRBD1. The V segment lost 0 bases and the J segment 5 bases; nucleotides outside the gene matches: 8. The V gene's germline CDR1 is MNHNS and CDR2 SASEGT. The CDR3 spans 16 residues. The CDR3 bases are TGTGCCAGCAGTGAAGCCCCGGGGACAGGGCCCAACGAGCAGTACTTC. It specifies CASSEAPGTGPNEQYF.

This clone was recorded once. This sequence joins TRBV19 and TRBJ2-3; 7 bases are shared with TRBD2. After removal of 5 bases from V and 2 bases from J, the junction contained 10 bases not matched to a gene. CDR3 length: 16 residues. Germline values: CDR1 LNHDA, CDR2 SQIVND (reference sequence). The CDR3 loop reads CASSSGLTLLTDTQYF. The CDR3, as DNA: TGTGCCAGTAGTTCGGGACTAACCCTACTCACAGATACGCAGTATTTT.

This clone appeared a few times. CDR3 nucleotides: TGCGCCAGCAGCGCCGACGGGACACCATTAAATTCACCCCTCCACTTT. Translation: CASSADGTPLNSPLHF. The V gene is TRBV5-1, the J gene TRBJ1-6; D is perhaps TRBD1 (6 bases). Germline CDR1 SGHRS, CDR2 YFSETQ. V was shortened by 4 bases and J by 7 bases, with 18 bases between the two germline ends. The CDR3 runs 16 residues.

The rearrangement links TRBV19 to TRBJ2-3, with 10 bases fitting TRBD2. The germline V gene encodes CDR1 LNHDA and CDR2 SQIVND (reference sequence). Trimming took 3 bases from V and 1 from J; bases not matched to a gene: 7. The CDR3 extends over 17 amino acids. The CDR3 DNA reads TGTGCCAGTAGTATCCGCCATCTAGCGGGAGGCACAGATACGCAGTATTTT. This sequence encodes CASSIRHLAGGTDTQYF.